This TCR beta chain originates from a study of blood T cells in healthy people across ages. General study points: A roughly linear fall in TCR beta diversity per million T cells was seen with increasing age. The long-lived group displayed more naive CD4+ cells, plus higher diversity, than the aged donors did.

Points on this clonotype: Antigen unknown.

Combining a sample-barcoded 5' primer with a J-beta primer mix, a second PCR ran for roughly 6 to 12 cycles. TCRdb re-derived calls from the 5' RACE reads in MiXCR, one entry per CDR3 protein. The sample contains roughly 500,000 distinct CDR3 sequences, 27% of which appear only once. Each of the donors had 8 to 10 milliliters of peripheral blood drawn into EDTA-treated Vacutainer tubes. The CDR3 is 16 amino acids. Trimming pared 6 bases from V and 7 bases from J, leaving 25 bases between. CDR1 and CDR2 (germline): LNHNV, YYDKDF (reference sequence). J is TRBJ2-7 and V is TRBV15; D may be TRBD1 (6 bases). The receptor was derived from a woman between 65 and 79 years old in good health. Material for sequencing was blood. The CDR3 is CATSTILRDTPGEQYF. CDR3 DNA: TGTGCCACCAGTACAATTCTCCGGGACACCCCAGGGGAGCAGTACTTC.